This T cell receptor (beta chain) derives from a study of cytomegalovirus exposure and HLA in healthy donors. PCR used 60 Vbeta primers and 13 Jbeta primers. Authors' analysis steps: In a later analysis, roughly 10 million of 83 million or so unique beta chains occurred in at least two donors. The table came from immunoSEQ multiplex PCR; TCRdb's copy has only in-frame clones and leaves some out. V, J and clone size are those of that table, while D and trimming were read from the DNA. The sample lists about 190,000 clones, roughly 80% occurring once. Regarding this clone: The antigen remains undetermined.

Study-wide results and limits: High sensitivity and specificity were reportedly achieved when the classifier diagnosed cytomegalovirus status. It was likely that a cluster of highly shared sequence variants was a sequencing artifact.

The sample taken for sequencing was PBMCs. The clonotype originates from a woman between 25 and 40 years old in good health and CMV-seropositive.

The CDR3 here is CASSLSPGSPYEQYF. CDR3 nucleotide sequence: TGCGCCAGCAGCTTGAGCCCGGGATCACCCTACGAGCAGTACTTC. This chain connects TRBV5-1 to TRBJ2-7; D perhaps matches TRBD2 (5 bases). This CDR3 comprises 15 residues. Deletions cut 1 base from V and 2 bases from J, with 13 bases between. Germline values: CDR1 SGHRS, CDR2 YFSETQ.